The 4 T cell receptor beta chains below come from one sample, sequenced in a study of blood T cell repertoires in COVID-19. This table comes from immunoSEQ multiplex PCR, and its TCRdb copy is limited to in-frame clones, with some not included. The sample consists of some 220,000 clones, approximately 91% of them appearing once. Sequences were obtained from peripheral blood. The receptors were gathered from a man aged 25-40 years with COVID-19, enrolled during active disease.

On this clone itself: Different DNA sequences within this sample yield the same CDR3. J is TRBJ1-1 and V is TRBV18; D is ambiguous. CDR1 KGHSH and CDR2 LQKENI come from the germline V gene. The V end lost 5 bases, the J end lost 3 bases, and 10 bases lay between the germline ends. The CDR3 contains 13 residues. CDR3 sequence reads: CASSSTGYTEAFF. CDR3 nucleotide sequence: TGTGCCAGCTCATCTACGGGGTACACTGAAGCTTTCTTT.

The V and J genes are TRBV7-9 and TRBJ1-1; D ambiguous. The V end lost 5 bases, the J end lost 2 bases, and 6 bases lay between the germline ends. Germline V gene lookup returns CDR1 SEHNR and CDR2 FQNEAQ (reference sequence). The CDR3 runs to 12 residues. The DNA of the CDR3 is TGTGCCAGCAGCCAATCAAACACTGAAGCTTTCTTT. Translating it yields CASSQSNTEAFF.

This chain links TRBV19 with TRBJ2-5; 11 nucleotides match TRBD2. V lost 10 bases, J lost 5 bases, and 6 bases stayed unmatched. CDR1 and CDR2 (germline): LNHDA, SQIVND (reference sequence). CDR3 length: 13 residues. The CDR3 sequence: CATRLAGRETQYF. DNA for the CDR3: TGTGCCACCCGACTAGCGGGGAGGGAGACCCAGTACTTC.

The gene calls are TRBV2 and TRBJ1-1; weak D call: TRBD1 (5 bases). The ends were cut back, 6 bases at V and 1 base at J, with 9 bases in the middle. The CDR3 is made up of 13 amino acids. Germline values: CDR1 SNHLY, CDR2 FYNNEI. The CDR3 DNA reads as TGTGCCAGCAGACAGGCAGAGAACACTGAAGCTTTCTTT. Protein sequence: CASRQAENTEAFF.